These 24 T cell receptor beta chains were sequenced from one sample in a study of response to subunit inactivated influenza vaccine. TCRdb recomputed calls from the RT-PCR reads with MiXCR, one row per CDR3 protein. This sample carries about 650,000 distinct CDR3 sequences, 12% to 15% of them seen once, and the ten largest clones take roughly 7.6%. Here the sequenced sample was PBMCs from blood, taken around 14 days before vaccination. The receptors originated from a man between 45 and 60 years old who received an inactivated influenza vaccine.

This clonotype was counted between two and nine times. This CDR3 is CASSLAVVTSEFF. The CDR3 nucleotides are TGTGCCAGCAGCTTAGCCGTGGTTACCAGCGAGTTCTTC. The rearrangement uses TRBV7-2 and TRBJ2-1, with D hard to call. The V end was cut by 0 bases, the J end by 14 bases, with 14 bases between. The CDR3 sequence is 13 residues long. CDR1 and CDR2 (germline): SGHTA, FQGNSA. The full variable domain, rest sourced from reference TRBV7-2 and TRBJ2-1, is GAGVSQSPSNKVTEKGKDVELRCDPISGHTALYWYRQSLGQGLEFLIYFQGNSAPDKSGLPSDRFSAERTGGSVSTLTIQRTQQEDSAVYLCASSLAVVTSEFFGPGTRLTVL.

The chain links TRBV7-8 to TRBJ2-4; the D is unclear. V lost 2 bases to trimming and J lost 0 bases, with 11 bases between them. Germline CDR1 SGHVS, CDR2 FQNEAQ. This CDR3 has 16 residues. CDR3 protein: CASSLRSALAKNIQYF. The CDR3 nucleotides are TGTGCCAGCAGCTTACGGTCGGCTTTAGCCAAAAACATTCAGTACTTC.

The J gene is TRBJ1-6, the V gene TRBV5-1; 9 bases match TRBD1. V lost 2 bases to trimming and J lost 0 bases; unmatched junction nucleotides: 3. In germline, CDR1 is SGHRS, CDR2 YFSETQ. This CDR3 is 17 amino acids long. Here the CDR3 reads CASSFGTGSSYNSPLHF. The CDR3 DNA sequence: TGCGCCAGCAGCTTTGGGACAGGGAGCTCCTATAATTCACCCCTCCACTTT.

This clonotype was seen ten or more times. This rearrangement joins TRBV4-1 to TRBJ2-2; no clear D. The germline V gene encodes CDR1 MGHRA and CDR2 YSYEKL. V gave up 0 bases and J gave up 4 bases, with 15 bases separating them. This CDR3 contains 17 residues. CDR3 loop: CASSQDPGRMRTGELFF. The CDR3 DNA reads as TGCGCCAGCAGCCAAGACCCGGGTCGAATGCGCACCGGGGAGCTGTTTTTT.

This chain joins TRBV3-1 and TRBJ2-7; D perhaps matches TRBD1 (6 bases). V lost 1 base to trimming and J lost 2 bases, with 12 bases between them. Germline CDR1 is LGHDT and CDR2 is YNNKEL (reference sequence). This CDR3 is 15 amino acids long. The CDR3 DNA reads as TGTGCCAGCAGCCAAGTGTGGGACACAACCTACGAGCAGTACTTC. Translated, it gives CASSQVWDTTYEQYF.

This clonotype came up a few times. At one end, the junction sequence differs from germline, possibly due to a read error. The V and J genes are TRBV28 and TRBJ2-7; 9 bases match TRBD1. The CDR3 extends over 13 amino acids. The germline CDR1 and CDR2 sequences are MDHEN and SYDVKM. DNA of the CDR3: TGTGCCAGCAGACTGACCATAGGAGGGACAGGGAGATTC. Amino acids: CASRLTIGGTGRF.

The genes are TRBV4-1 and TRBJ2-1, with 12 bases fitting TRBD2. The germline gives CDR1 MGHRA, CDR2 YSYEKL. The CDR3 consists of 16 residues. Unmatched junction bases numbered 9, after V lost 2 bases and J lost 10 bases. The chain's CDR3 is CASSQFLAGGPEEQFF. In DNA form, the CDR3 reads TGCGCCAGCAGCCAATTCCTAGCGGGAGGGCCAGAGGAGCAGTTCTTC.

The chain uses TRBV5-1 and TRBJ1-5; D gene uncertain. In germline, CDR1 is SGHRS, CDR2 YFSETQ. Trimming pared 4 bases from V and 0 bases from J, leaving 11 bases between. The CDR3 totals 15 residues. CDR3 residues: CASSPTTYSNQPQHF. CDR3 nucleotide sequence: TGCGCCAGCAGCCCTACGACCTATAGCAATCAGCCCCAGCATTTT.

This clonotype was seen more than once but under ten times. The CDR3 DNA follows: TGTGCCAGCAGTCATGGGACATTTAAGCAAGAGACCCAGTACTTC. Translation gives CASSHGTFKQETQYF. J is TRBJ2-5 and V is TRBV6-2 or TRBV6-3; D possibly corresponds to TRBD1 (6 bases). With 5 bases removed from V and 2 bases from J, the gap between germline ends came to 15 bases. The CDR3 length is 15 residues. Germline V lookup: CDR1 MNHEY, CDR2 SVGEGT.

The chain couples TRBV4-3 to TRBJ1-5, with D possibly TRBD1 on 5 matching bases. Germline lookup yields CDR1 LGHNA and CDR2 YSLEER. The length of the CDR3 is 15 residues. V lost 1 base to trimming and J lost 3 bases, with 10 bases between them. CDR3: CASSQVWGNNQPQHF. The CDR3 DNA reads TGCGCCAGCAGCCAAGTATGGGGGAACAATCAGCCCCAGCATTTT.

CDR3 in amino acids: CAISSGTSGVYNEQFF. As DNA, the CDR3 is TGTGCCATCAGCTCCGGGACTAGCGGGGTTTACAATGAGCAGTTCTTC. The V and J genes are TRBV10-3 and TRBJ2-1; 13 nucleotides match TRBD2. Trimming at V came to 6 bases and at J to 4 bases, leaving 6 bases not matched to a gene. The V gene's germline CDR1 is ENHRY and CDR2 SYGVKD. This CDR3 is 16 amino acids long.

The genes are TRBV20-1 and TRBJ2-7; TRBD1 matches 7 bases. Germline V lookup: CDR1 DFQATT, CDR2 SNEGSKA (reference sequence). Germline trimming cut 6 bases from V and 4 bases from J; bases unmatched to any gene: 9. The CDR3 is 13 amino acids. CDR3 residues: CSARGTATYEQYF. CDR3 in DNA: TGCAGTGCAAGGGGGACAGCCACGTACGAGCAGTACTTC.

This chain links TRBV29-1 with TRBJ1-4; D uncertain. Trimming took 7 bases from V and 0 from J, leaving 15 bases between them. Germline V gene data show CDR1 as SQVTM and CDR2 as ANQGSEA. The CDR3 totals 15 residues. The CDR3 here is CSAKKDTATNEKLFF. Here the CDR3 DNA reads TGCAGCGCCAAAAAAGACACTGCAACTAATGAAAAACTGTTTTTT.

This clonotype was detected a few times. The chain couples TRBV12-3 or TRBV12-4 to TRBJ1-5; D may be TRBD1 (5 bases). The CDR3 runs 17 residues. Deletions cut 0 bases from V and 7 bases from J, with 19 bases between. CDR3 amino acids: CASSLALSWGVGQPQHF. In DNA, the CDR3 is TGTGCCAGCAGTTTAGCGTTGAGCTGGGGGGTTGGGCAGCCCCAGCATTTT.

There are many counts of this clonotype. The rearrangement uses TRBV20-1 and TRBJ1-2, with D tentatively TRBD1 (6 bases). CDR3 length: 14 amino acids. In germline, CDR1 is DFQATT, CDR2 SNEGSKA (reference sequence). V lost 2 bases and J 0 bases, leaving 10 bases between the germline ends. The CDR3 DNA reads as TGCAGTGCTAGAACGGCAGGGGCTAACTATGGCTACACCTTC. This gives the protein CSARTAGANYGYTF.

This clonotype was seen a few times. The J gene is TRBJ2-5, the V gene TRBV6-5; TRBD2 is a possible D gene (5 bases). Trimming removed 0 bases at V and 4 bases at J, with 15 bases between. Looked up from germline, CDR1 is MNHEY and CDR2 is SVGAGI. The CDR3 runs 16 residues. The CDR3 here is CASSYSLAGGSETQYF. CDR3 DNA: TGTGCCAGCAGTTACTCGCTAGCTGGTGGATCAGAGACCCAGTACTTC.

This chain joins TRBV2 and TRBJ2-7, with 9 bases fitting TRBD2. The CDR3 has 16 amino acids. Unmatched junction bases numbered 8, after V lost 1 base and J lost 4 bases. Germline CDR1 SNHLY, CDR2 FYNNEI. In DNA, the CDR3 is TGTGCCAGCAGTGAAGAGCCTAGCGGGGCCAGGTACGAGCAGTACTTC. The encoded protein is CASSEEPSGARYEQYF.

In its sample, this clonotype was seen many times. The rearrangement links TRBV25-1 to TRBJ2-3, with D perhaps matching TRBD1 (6 bases). The CDR3 runs 13 residues. Germline lookup yields CDR1 MGHDK and CDR2 SYGVNS. V shed 6 bases and J shed 5 bases, with 12 bases lying between them. The DNA for the CDR3 is TGTGCCAGCAGCAGGGGAGTAGGAGATACGCAGTATTTT. Protein: CASSRGVGDTQYF. Based on the CDR3 plus reference TRBV25-1 and TRBJ2-3, the full variable domain is EADIYQTPRYLVIGTGKKITLECSQTMGHDKMYWYQQDPGMELHLIHYSYGVNSTEKGDLSSESTVSRIRTEHFPLTLESARPSHTSQYLCASSRGVGDTQYFGPGTRLTVL.

The genes are TRBV7-8 and TRBJ1-3; maybe TRBD1 (6 bases). V dropped 4 bases and J dropped 4 bases, with 14 bases sitting between them. The germline V gene encodes CDR1 SGHVS and CDR2 FQNEAQ. CDR3 length: 15 residues. The CDR3 DNA follows: TGTGCCAGCAGCTCGGGGGGGCCCTCGGGAAACACCATATATTTT. Translating it yields CASSSGGPSGNTIYF.

This clonotype appeared a few times. V is TRBV20-1 and J is TRBJ2-1; D gene ambiguous. The CDR3 consists of 15 residues. Looked up from germline, CDR1 is DFQATT and CDR2 is SNEGSKA (reference sequence). V lost 1 base and J 0 bases, leaving 10 bases between the germline ends. Here the CDR3 DNA reads TGCAGTGCTAGAGCCCCGAATGTCTCCTACAATGAGCAGTTCTTC. Encoded protein: CSARAPNVSYNEQFF.

The V and J genes are TRBV24-1 and TRBJ2-7, with TRBD1 matching 10 bases. From germline, CDR1 is KGHDR and CDR2 SFDVKD. Losses at the gene ends were 6 bases for V and 7 bases for J; bases not matched to a gene: 5. The CDR3 consists of 13 residues. The CDR3 region has the DNA TGTGCCACCAGTACTCCGGGACAGGGGGAGCAGTACTTC. It is translated as CATSTPGQGEQYF.

Notes on this clonotype: A much larger clone lies one base from this, so it may be a read error. This sequence joins TRBV4-2 and TRBJ2-1; 15 bases are shared with TRBD2. This CDR3 comprises 16 residues. Germline V gene sequence: CDR1 LGHNA, CDR2 YNFKEQ. The CDR3 loop is CSSSRTSGRAGNEQFF. Written as DNA, the CDR3 is TGTTCCAGCAGCCGGACTAGCGGGAGGGCCGGCAATGAGCAGTTCTTC.

This clonotype occurred many times. This rearrangement joins TRBV4-2 to TRBJ2-2; tentatively, D is TRBD2 (6 bases). Germline V gene data show CDR1 as LGHNA and CDR2 as YNFKEQ. The V gene lost 4 bases and the J gene lost 1 base, with 19 bases spanning the gap. The CDR3 is 18 residues long. The CDR3, as DNA: TGTGCCAGCAGCCCTGTTATGTCGTGGCGGGGGAACACCGGGGAGCTGTTTTTT. It is translated as CASSPVMSWRGNTGELFF.

The chain combines TRBV12-3 or TRBV12-4 with TRBJ1-6; D is ambiguous. This CDR3 contains 12 residues. Trimming stripped 6 bases from V and 9 bases from J, with 9 bases between. The CDR3 loop reads CASSPSGSPLHF. Here the CDR3 DNA reads TGTGCCAGCAGCCCCTCGGGTTCACCCCTCCACTTT.